One sample yielded the 2 T cell receptor beta chains listed below, sequenced in a study of control samples from healthy donors and cancer patients. Clones were sequenced by immunoSEQ multiplex PCR, and TCRdb holds only the in-frame ones, with some missing. The repertoire consists of about 160,000 clones, with around nine tenths occurring once and the leading ten covering 12%. Sequencing was carried out using blood. The receptors originated from a man between 25 and 39 years old in good health.

The chain couples TRBV19 to TRBJ1-5; tentative D call: TRBD1 (6 bases). With 9 bases removed from V and 5 bases from J, the gap between germline ends came to 20 bases. The CDR3 sequence is 15 residues long. Germline V gene lookup returns CDR1 LNHDA and CDR2 SQIVND (reference sequence). For the CDR3, the DNA is TGTGCCAGCCTTCTCGCAGGGGCGATGGATCAGCCCCAGCATTTT. Translation gives CASLLAGAMDQPQHF.

The genes are TRBV6-6 and TRBJ2-2; 7 nucleotides match TRBD2. J was trimmed by 6 bases and V by 7 bases; bases with no gene match: 5. Germline lookup yields CDR1 MNHNY and CDR2 SVGAGI (reference sequence). This CDR3 is 13 amino acids long. DNA of the CDR3: TGTGCCAGCACTCTCCGGGGGGCCGGGGAGCTGTTTTTT. Its protein is CASTLRGAGELFF.